This passage covers 14 T cell receptor beta chains from one sample sequenced in a study of spatial heterogeneity in lung cancer. One entry per CDR3 protein results from TCRdb running MiXCR on the 5' RACE reads. The sample includes 7,500 or so distinct CDR3 sequences, 14% to 15% of them seen just once. The time point here: sample taken at primary tumor resection. Study-level points and caveats: Expanded alpha and beta TCR counts within tumors tracked tumor mutation counts.

These receptors have no known antigen. The specimen was lung tumor tissue, collected at surgery. These receptors were collected from a female donor with early-stage non-small cell lung cancer.

This clonotype counts as medium-sized (0.01 to 0.1%). This beta chain is an unintended read in a library built for alpha chains; its size means little. The genes are TRBV6-1 and TRBJ2-7; no clear D gene. V was trimmed by 4 bases and J by 1 base, leaving 14 bases between them. The CDR3 length is 15 residues. Germline-derived CDR1 and CDR2 are MNHNS and SASEGT. CDR3 protein: CASSVEQFLSYEQYF. The CDR3 DNA reads TGTGCCAGCAGTGTCGAGCAGTTCTTATCCTACGAGCAGTACTTC.

By share, this clonotype ranks as medium-sized. Little can be read into the size of this beta chain, an off-target read in a library designed for alpha chains. CDR3 in amino acids: CSARGFPGAGDSNQPQHF. The CDR3 coding sequence is TGCAGTGCCCGGGGGTTCCCGGGGGCAGGGGATAGCAATCAGCCCCAGCATTTT. V gene TRBV20-1 combines with J gene TRBJ1-5; D is perhaps TRBD1 (6 bases). The CDR3 covers 18 residues. Germline V gene lookup returns CDR1 DFQATT and CDR2 SNEGSKA (reference sequence). The V end lost 6 bases, the J end lost 0 bases, and 24 bases lay between the germline ends.

Notes on this clonotype: A library made for alpha chains picked up this beta chain off target, so its size means little. The rearrangement links TRBV6-5 to TRBJ2-5, with D possibly being TRBD1 or TRBD2 (5 bases each). The CDR3 consists of 12 residues. V dropped 2 bases and J dropped 4 bases, with 5 bases sitting between them. From germline, CDR1 is MNHEY and CDR2 SVGAGI. The CDR3 reads CASSYGGETQYF. The CDR3 DNA is TGTGCCAGCAGTTACGGGGGAGAGACCCAGTACTTC.

This clonotype was counted many times. Within a library made for alpha chains, this beta chain is off target, and its count is uninformative. J is TRBJ2-1 and V is TRBV20-1; the D gene is possibly TRBD2 (5 bases). Germline CDR1 DFQATT, CDR2 SNEGSKA (reference sequence). The CDR3 extends over 14 amino acids. Trimming removed 3 bases from V and 4 bases from J, with 13 bases in between. The CDR3 is CSASLPTGYNEQFF. The CDR3 bases are TGCAGTGCTAGTCTCCCAACGGGATACAATGAGCAGTTCTTC.

Many counts were recorded for this clonotype. Little can be read into the size of this beta chain, an off-target read in a library designed for alpha chains. The rearrangement links TRBV5-6 to TRBJ2-5; 9 bases are a match to TRBD2. The trim removed 4 bases at V and 1 base at J, leaving 8 bases unmatched. There are 16 residues in the CDR3. Germline V gene sequence: CDR1 SGHDT, CDR2 YYEEEE. CDR3 protein: CASSLTGRGGQETQYF. The CDR3 DNA reads TGTGCCAGCAGCCTGACTGGGCGGGGGGGCCAAGAGACCCAGTACTTC.

This clonotype is judged medium-sized. With the library built for alpha chains, this beta chain is off target and its frequency is not meaningful. This rearrangement joins TRBV20-1 to TRBJ2-7, with 7 bases identical to TRBD2. Germline-derived CDR1 and CDR2 are DFQATT and SNEGSKA (reference sequence). The CDR3 totals 15 residues. Trimming at V came to 3 bases and at J to 2 bases, leaving 10 bases not matched to a gene. The CDR3 loop is CSASLQGGWTYEQYF. The CDR3, as DNA: TGCAGTGCTAGCCTCCAGGGAGGGTGGACCTACGAGCAGTACTTC.

Notes on this clonotype: Germline is not matched at one junction end, which may reflect a read error. The library was designed around alpha chains, so this beta chain is a stray read whose abundance carries little weight. The V and J genes are TRBV20-1 and TRBJ2-1, with TRBD1 identical over 7 bases. CDR1 and CDR2 (germline): DFQATT, SNEGSKA (reference sequence). The CDR3 runs to 10 residues. This CDR3 is CSAETGSRVF. The CDR3, as DNA: TGCAGTGCTGAGACAGGGTCTCGGGTCTTC.

Comment on this clonotype: This beta chain is off target for a library built for alpha chains, so its abundance means little. The rearrangement links TRBV20-1 to TRBJ1-4; D not certain. Germline V gives CDR1 DFQATT, CDR2 SNEGSKA (reference sequence). The CDR3 is 11 residues long. V lost 6 bases and J 7 bases, leaving 9 bases between the germline ends. The CDR3 sequence is CSAGFSEKLFF. The CDR3 bases are TGCAGTGCAGGGTTCAGTGAAAAACTGTTTTTT.

This clonotype was counted many times. This beta chain slipped into a library made for alpha chains as a stray read, so its size is not meaningful. V is TRBV27 and J is TRBJ2-2, with D possibly being TRBD2 (7 bases). Germline loops: CDR1 MNHEY, CDR2 SMNVEV (reference sequence). CDR3 length: 16 residues. V was trimmed by 5 bases and J by 5 bases, leaving 18 bases between them. Here the CDR3 DNA reads TGTGCCAGCAGTCCGCTGAGGGGGAGGGATACCGGGGAGCTGTTTTTT. Translation gives CASSPLRGRDTGELFF.

This clonotype was observed at least ten times. This beta chain lies outside the target of a library built for alpha chains; its clone size means little. This chain connects TRBV12-3 or TRBV12-4 to TRBJ1-1, with 8 bases matching TRBD1. This CDR3 comprises 15 residues. V lost 6 bases to trimming and J lost 3 bases; unmatched junction nucleotides: 9. As DNA, the CDR3 is TGTGCCAGCAGGCCCGACAGGGGCACGCACACTGAAGCTTTCTTT. This codes for CASRPDRGTHTEAFF.

This clonotype is labeled as medium-sized. A library prepared for alpha chains yielded this beta chain as an off-target read; its size is of little meaning. The chain is built from TRBV6-6 and TRBJ1-2, with D hard to call. Trimming took off 6 bases at V and 4 bases at J, with 9 bases between the two ends. Germline-derived CDR1 and CDR2 are MNHNY and SVGAGI (reference sequence). This CDR3 has 12 residues. The CDR3 protein is CASRVGAYGYTF. CDR3 coding DNA: TGTGCCAGCAGAGTGGGCGCCTATGGCTACACCTTC.

Notes on this clonotype: This beta chain was picked up by a library intended for alpha chains and is off target, so its count carries little meaning. The gene calls are TRBV12-3 or TRBV12-4 and TRBJ1-3, with a possible D match to TRBD1 (5 bases). The CDR3 loop spans 15 amino acids. V was clipped by 5 bases and J by 6 bases, with 17 bases between them. The CDR3 DNA reads as TGTGCCAGCAGTCTCGGGGGGGGAGTGGTAAACACCATATATTTT. This translates into CASSLGGGVVNTIYF.

Notes on this clonotype: As an off-target read in a library built for alpha chains, this beta chain has a frequency of little significance. J is TRBJ2-5 and V is TRBV29-1, with 7 nucleotides matching TRBD2. The CDR3 is 14 residues long. The germline V gene encodes CDR1 SQVTM and CDR2 ANQGSEA. The V and J ends lost 8 bases and 5 bases, in that order; junction bases with no gene match: 14. The CDR3 DNA reads as TGCAGCTCGAGCGGGACTTTAGGATCGGAGACCCAGTACTTC. It codes for CSSSGTLGSETQYF. The full variable domain, its missing parts supplied by reference TRBV29-1 and TRBJ2-5, is SAVISQKPSRDICQRGTSLTIQCQVDSQVTMMFWYRQQPGQSLTLIATANQGSEATYESGFVIDKFPISRPNLTFSTLTVSNMSPEDSSIYLCSSSGTLGSETQYFGPGTRLLVL.

This clonotype ranks as medium-sized. The library was prepared for alpha chains; this beta chain is a stray read, so its frequency means little. V is TRBV30 and J is TRBJ1-1; D unresolved. Trimming took 2 bases from V and 3 from J, leaving 4 bases between them. CDR3 length: 11 amino acids. Germline-derived CDR1 and CDR2 are GTSNPN and SVGIG (reference sequence). The DNA for the CDR3 is TGTGCCTGGAGTATCTACACTGAAGCTTTCTTT. Amino acids: CAWSIYTEAFF.